One and the same sample provided the 15 T cell receptor beta chains below, sequenced in a study of control samples from healthy donors and cancer patients. Some clones are missing from TCRdb's copy, which holds only in-frame ones; the method was immunoSEQ multiplex PCR. The table records some 250,000 clones, 82% of them present only once. The sequencing sample was made of PBMCs. Every receptor here comes from a woman aged 55-75 years with lung cancer.

The chain couples TRBV7-9 to TRBJ1-4; D is ambiguous. The CDR3 length is 14 residues. CDR1 and CDR2 from the germline V gene are SEHNR and FQNEAQ (reference sequence). V dropped 1 base and J dropped 10 bases, with 13 bases sitting between them. Here the CDR3 reads CASSLDEVSRKLFF. The CDR3 bases are TGTGCCAGCAGCTTAGACGAGGTCTCTAGAAAACTGTTTTTT.

The rearrangement joins TRBV2 to TRBJ1-5; TRBD1 matches 10 bases. CDR1 and CDR2 (germline): SNHLY, FYNNEI. CDR3 size: 14 residues. The V gene end was trimmed by 6 bases and the J gene end by 10 bases; junction bases not matched to a gene: 9. CDR3 nucleotides: TGTGCCAGCAGCCCCCGGGACAGGGGTAGTCCCCAGCATTTT. Protein sequence: CASSPRDRGSPQHF. The full variable domain, rest sourced from reference TRBV2 and TRBJ1-5, is EPEVTQTPSHQVTQMGQEVILRCVPISNHLYFYWYRQILGQKVEFLVSFYNNEISEKSEIFDDQFSVERPDGSNFTLKIRSTKLEDSAMYFCASSPRDRGSPQHFGDGTRLSIL.

V and J are TRBV27 and TRBJ1-1, with TRBD1 identical over 8 bases. Trimming removed 3 bases from V and 3 bases from J; junction bases left unmatched: 6. This CDR3 has 15 amino acids. Per germline, CDR1 MNHEY and CDR2 SMNVEV (reference sequence). DNA of the CDR3: TGTGCCAGCAGTTTTGGGGCAGGGGGCTACACTGAAGCTTTCTTT. Translating gives CASSFGAGGYTEAFF.

The CDR3 DNA sequence: TGTGCCAGCAGCTGGGCAGGGGATGGCTACACCTTC. It translates to CASSWAGDGYTF. The rearrangement links TRBV11-2 to TRBJ1-2; possible D gene TRBD1, 6 bases. V lost 4 bases and J lost 6, with 9 bases in between. In germline, CDR1 is SGHAT, CDR2 FQNNGV. The CDR3 runs 12 residues.

This rearrangement joins TRBV5-1 to TRBJ2-5; the match to TRBD1 covers 8 bases. The CDR3 runs to 14 residues. J lost 3 bases, V lost 2 bases, and 3 bases had no gene match. Germline V gene lookup returns CDR1 SGHRS and CDR2 YFSETQ. CDR3 sequence: CASSFAGGEETQYF. The CDR3 DNA is TGCGCCAGCAGCTTCGCAGGGGGCGAAGAGACCCAGTACTTC.

The chain carries TRBV7-9 and TRBJ2-7; D is unresolved. This CDR3 is 13 amino acids long. Trimming took 0 bases from V and 4 from J, leaving 7 bases between them. Per germline, CDR1 SEHNR and CDR2 FQNEAQ (reference sequence). CDR3 region: CASSLAVQYEQYF. As DNA, the CDR3 is TGTGCCAGCAGCTTAGCAGTTCAGTACGAGCAGTACTTC.

V usage is TRBV19 and J usage is TRBJ1-6, with 9 nucleotides matching TRBD1. Germline CDR1 and CDR2: LNHDA and SQIVND (reference sequence). The CDR3 covers 16 residues. With 7 bases clipped from V and 8 bases from J, the junction kept 12 bases outside the gene matches. The CDR3 here is CASTTTWGQGDSPLHF. The DNA of the CDR3 is TGTGCCAGTACAACTACATGGGGACAGGGCGATTCACCCCTCCACTTT. The complete variable domain, with remaining parts taken from reference TRBV19 and TRBJ1-6, reads DGGITQSPKYLFRKEGQNVTLSCEQNLNHDAMYWYRQDPGQGLRLIYYSQIVNDFQKGDIAEGYSVSREKKESFPLTVTSAQKNPTAFYLCASTTTWGQGDSPLHFGNGTRLTVT.

The V gene is TRBV5-1, the J gene TRBJ1-1; no definite D call. CDR3 length equals 15 residues. V was clipped by 5 bases and J by 2 bases, with 16 bases between them. The germline CDR1 and CDR2 sequences are SGHRS and YFSETQ. The CDR3 reads CASRGNSGLNTEAFF. The CDR3 DNA follows: TGCGCCAGCAGAGGGAATTCAGGCTTAAACACTGAAGCTTTCTTT.

The chain employs TRBV7-5 and TRBJ2-7. TRBV7-5 represents a pseudogene. The CDR3 sequence is 18 residues long. CDR3 loop: CVRSAPPLRKPSLCEQYF. CDR3 coding DNA: TGTGTCAGAAGCGCACCACCCCTCCGGAAGCCCTCCTTGTGCGAGCAGTACTTC.

The chain links TRBV6-1 to TRBJ1-2, with 7 bases matching TRBD1. Germline-derived CDR1 and CDR2 are MNHNS and SASEGT. The CDR3 consists of 14 residues. J gave up 4 bases and V 3 bases, and 5 bases lay outside the gene matches. CDR3 nucleotide sequence: TGTGCCAGCAGTGATTATGGGACAGTCTATGGCTACACCTTC. This encodes CASSDYGTVYGYTF.

The V gene is TRBV6-4, the J gene TRBJ2-3, with a weak D call TRBD2 (5 bases). CDR1 and CDR2 (germline): MRHNA, SNTAGT. V dropped 0 bases and J dropped 8 bases, with 9 bases sitting between them. The CDR3 totals 13 residues. The CDR3 nucleotides are TGTGCCAGCAGTGACTCGAGTCGGGGTACGCAGTATTTT. This encodes CASSDSSRGTQYF.

This clone has at least ten counts. The V and J genes are TRBV6-5 and TRBJ2-7, with D perhaps matching TRBD1 (6 bases). Germline V gene sequence: CDR1 MNHEY, CDR2 SVGAGI. V lost 6 bases and J lost 4, with 19 bases in between. The length of the CDR3 is 15 residues. CDR3 residues: CASRSPIGQKYEQYF. CDR3 in DNA: TGTGCCAGCAGATCTCCCATCGGACAGAAGTACGAGCAGTACTTC.

V gene TRBV5-6 combines with J gene TRBJ2-1; unclear D gene. V shed 0 bases and J shed 4 bases, with 8 bases lying between them. Per the germline V gene, CDR1 is SGHDT and CDR2 is YYEEEE. The CDR3 length is 14 residues. CDR3 in amino acids: CASSLVGSYNEQFF. Written as DNA, the CDR3 is TGTGCCAGCAGCTTGGTGGGCTCTTACAATGAGCAGTTCTTC.

This clone was recorded a few times. The V gene is TRBV19, the J gene TRBJ2-1, with a weak D call TRBD2 (6 bases). Germline values: CDR1 LNHDA, CDR2 SQIVND (reference sequence). The CDR3 loop spans 13 amino acids. The V gene lost 3 bases and the J gene lost 6 bases, with 9 bases spanning the gap. CDR3 loop: CASSIGGANEQFF. The CDR3 DNA is TGTGCCAGTAGTATTGGCGGGGCCAATGAGCAGTTCTTC.

V gene TRBV14 combines with J gene TRBJ1-4, with unresolved D. Germline loops: CDR1 SGHDN, CDR2 FVKESK. The V gene lost 0 bases and the J gene lost 2 bases, with 16 bases spanning the gap. The CDR3 extends over 18 amino acids. The CDR3 reads CASSQDSGYLRTNEKLFF. As DNA, the CDR3 is TGTGCCAGCAGCCAAGATAGCGGGTACCTCAGGACTAATGAAAAACTGTTTTTT.